These 7 T cell receptor beta chains came from one sample sequenced in a study of shared clonotypes between healthy human individuals. This table comes from immunoSEQ multiplex PCR, and its TCRdb copy is limited to in-frame clones, with some not included. The sample shows 950,000 to 1,200,000 clones, 60% to 85% of them seen only once. The sample consisted of memory CD4+ T cells from PBMCs. The subset denotes: CD45RA-negative fraction. The receptors originated from a man between 18 and 35 years old in good health. Some clones in this sample may be carry-over from other donors' samples.

A single count supports this clone. V gene TRBV18 combines with J gene TRBJ2-5, with TRBD2 matching over 10 bases. The CDR3 has 17 amino acids. After removal of 2 bases from V and 2 bases from J, the junction contained 8 bases not matched to a gene. Germline CDR1 reads KGHSH; CDR2 reads LQKENI. CDR3 bases: TGTGCCAGCTCACCAAGTATCGGACTAGCGGATCAAGAGACCCAGTACTTC. As protein: CASSPSIGLADQETQYF.

The chain links TRBV7-9 to TRBJ1-1, with TRBD1 matching 9 bases. The length of the CDR3 is 16 residues. Germline loops: CDR1 SEHNR, CDR2 FQNEAQ (reference sequence). V was pared by 5 bases and J by 1 base, with 8 bases of the junction left unmatched. DNA of the CDR3: TGTGCCAGCAGCCCCAGCCCGGGACAGGGGAACACTGAAGCTTTCTTT. This gives the protein CASSPSPGQGNTEAFF.

The chain couples TRBV7-2 to TRBJ2-6; D may correspond to TRBD1 or TRBD2 (5 bases each). Per germline, CDR1 SGHTA and CDR2 FQGNSA. Deletions cut 1 base from V and 4 bases from J, with 14 bases between. The CDR3 is made up of 17 amino acids. CDR3: CASSLVWGSAGANVLTF. CDR3 in DNA: TGTGCCAGCAGCTTAGTCTGGGGGTCGGCGGGGGCCAACGTCCTGACTTTC.

The V call is TRBV18, the J call TRBJ2-3, with 9 bases aligning to TRBD1. The CDR3 has 15 amino acids. V lost 2 bases, J lost 3 bases, and 3 bases stayed unmatched. Germline V gene data show CDR1 as KGHSH and CDR2 as LQKENI. CDR3 in DNA: TGTGCCAGCTCACCAAACAGGGGGCTTACAGATACGCAGTATTTT. This encodes CASSPNRGLTDTQYF.

This clone has only a few counts. Other nucleotide sequences in the sample specify the same CDR3. The rearrangement uses TRBV15 and TRBJ1-1; the D gene is possibly TRBD1 (5 bases). Trimming took 3 bases from V and 5 from J, leaving 10 bases between them. The germline V gene encodes CDR1 LNHNV and CDR2 YYDKDF (reference sequence). This CDR3 spans 13 amino acids. The CDR3 is CATSRGVRTEAFF. CDR3 DNA sequence: TGTGCCACCAGCAGGGGGGTGAGGACTGAAGCTTTCTTT.

The rearrangement uses TRBV7-8 and TRBJ1-2; tentatively, D is TRBD1 (6 bases). V dropped 4 bases and J dropped 1 base, with 13 bases sitting between them. There are 15 residues in the CDR3. CDR1 SGHVS and CDR2 FQNEAQ come from the germline V gene. Written as DNA, the CDR3 is TGTGCCAGCAGCTGGACAGACAGCCTTAACTATGGCTACACCTTC. It codes for CASSWTDSLNYGYTF.

The chain is built from TRBV5-1 and TRBJ2-1; the match to TRBD2 covers 8 bases. J lost 6 bases, V lost 0 bases, and 5 bases had no gene match. The germline V gene encodes CDR1 SGHRS and CDR2 YFSETQ. CDR3 length: 15 amino acids. The CDR3 loop reads CASSLGGGRRNEQFF. The CDR3 coding sequence is TGCGCCAGCAGCTTGGGTGGCGGGAGGCGCAATGAGCAGTTCTTC.